Below are 23 T cell receptor beta chains sequenced from a single sample in a study of T cells in Graves' hyperthyroidism and ophthalmopathy. Template material for amplifying TCR beta CDR3 regions consisted of RNA transcripts. RT-PCR in the first round (using the HTBI primer set) targeted the TCR CDR3. TCRdb reprocessed the multiplex PCR reads via MiXCR and lists one record per CDR3 protein. Seen here are 600,000 to 650,000 distinct CDR3 sequences, around 16% observed once, and the top ten hold 3.5% to 4%. The sequenced sample was blood. The receptors derive from a young woman with Graves' hyperthyroidism.

This clonotype occurred a few times. The CDR3 DNA is TGCAGTGCCCCCGGCCAGCTCCAGGGGGTCCACGAGCAGTACTTC. Its translation is CSAPGQLQGVHEQYF. J is TRBJ2-7 and V is TRBV20-1; 7 nucleotides line up with TRBD1. The CDR3 extends over 15 amino acids. The germline gives CDR1 DFQATT, CDR2 SNEGSKA (reference sequence). V trimming: 6 bases; J trimming: 5 bases; junction bases outside the gene matches: 16.

Note on this clonotype: An end of the junction does not agree with germline; a read error may underlie this. This chain uses TRBV5-1 with TRBJ2-7; tentatively, D is TRBD2 (6 bases). The CDR3 has 11 amino acids. From germline, CDR1 is SGHRS and CDR2 YFSETQ. The CDR3 sequence is CASKGGYGQYF. The CDR3 DNA reads TGCGCCAGCAAGGGAGGCTACGGGCAGTACTTC.

In this sample, this clonotype turned up many times. The chain joins TRBV18 to TRBJ1-1; 7 nucleotides align to TRBD1. From germline, CDR1 is KGHSH and CDR2 LQKENI. CDR3 length equals 15 residues. The junction had 9 bases not matched to a gene; V was cut back by 5 bases and J by 3 bases. CDR3 amino acids: CASSSETGRYTEAFF. CDR3 sequence (DNA): TGTGCCAGCTCATCAGAGACAGGGCGCTACACTGAAGCTTTCTTT.

This clonotype was counted many times. The V gene is TRBV13, the J gene TRBJ2-7, with TRBD2 matching over 10 bases. Unmatched junction bases numbered 5, after V lost 1 base and J lost 2 bases. Germline CDR1 PRHDT, CDR2 FYEKMQ (reference sequence). The CDR3 consists of 16 residues. DNA for the CDR3: TGTGCCAGCAGCTTAGCTAGCGGGAGATCTACCTACGAGCAGTACTTC. Residues: CASSLASGRSTYEQYF.

At least ten counts were recorded for this clonotype. The rearrangement joins TRBV3-1 to TRBJ1-1; tentative D call: TRBD1 (5 bases). V lost 3 bases to trimming and J lost 6 bases, with 11 bases between them. CDR3 length: 13 amino acids. CDR1 and CDR2 (germline): LGHDT, YNNKEL (reference sequence). The CDR3 coding sequence is TGTGCCAGCAGCCAGGGGCCGTTCGCTGAAGCTTTCTTT. Translating gives CASSQGPFAEAFF. The full variable domain, its missing parts supplied by reference TRBV3-1 and TRBJ1-1, is DTAVSQTPKYLVTQMGNDKSIKCEQNLGHDTMYWYKQDSKKFLKIMFSYNNKELIINETVPNRFSPKSPDKAHLNLHINSLELGDSAVYFCASSQGPFAEAFFGQGTRLTVV.

In its sample, this clonotype was seen a few times. The J gene is TRBJ2-3, the V gene TRBV5-1, with D perhaps matching TRBD2 (6 bases). Trimming removed 2 bases from V and 0 bases from J, with 10 bases in between. CDR3 length: 15 amino acids. Germline V gives CDR1 SGHRS, CDR2 YFSETQ. This CDR3 is CASSFGGGSTDTQYF. The CDR3 nucleotides are TGCGCCAGCAGCTTTGGCGGAGGGAGCACAGATACGCAGTATTTT.

This clonotype has a handful of counts. V usage is TRBV25-1 and J usage is TRBJ2-1; D may match TRBD1 or TRBD2 (7 bases each). Per the germline V gene, CDR1 is MGHDK and CDR2 is SYGVNS. This CDR3 spans 18 amino acids. With 5 bases removed from V and 5 bases from J, the gap between germline ends came to 25 bases. CDR3 amino acids: CASSSGGASGVLHNEQFF. The CDR3 DNA reads TGTGCCAGCAGTTCAGGGGGGGCTAGCGGAGTCTTGCACAATGAGCAGTTCTTC.

At least ten counts were recorded for this clonotype. The chain has TRBV11-2 and TRBJ2-7; D not resolved. V was pared by 4 bases and J by 5 bases, with 12 bases between. The CDR3 runs 13 residues. Germline V gene lookup returns CDR1 SGHAT and CDR2 FQNNGV. The CDR3 here is CASSYMMANEQYF. CDR3 nucleotides: TGTGCCAGCAGCTATATGATGGCGAACGAGCAGTACTTC.

This clonotype was counted at least ten times. Sequence at one end of the junction differs from germline and may be a read error. V gene TRBV12-5 combines with J gene TRBJ2-1; D possibly matches TRBD1 or TRBD2 (5 bases each). This CDR3 comprises 14 residues. Germline CDR1 is LGHNT and CDR2 is FRNRAP. The CDR3 region is CASSLGELNNEQFF. CDR3 sequence (DNA): TGTGCTAGTAGTTTGGGGGAGCTTAACAATGAGCAGTTCTTC. The full variable domain, rest sourced from reference TRBV12-5 and TRBJ2-1, is DARVTQTPRHKVTEMGQEVTMRCQPILGHNTVFWYRQTMMQGLELLAYFRNRAPLDDSGMPKDRFSAEMPDATLATLKIQPSEPRDSAVYFCASSLGELNNEQFFGPGTRLTVL.

This clonotype was seen a few times. The chain couples TRBV20-1 to TRBJ1-4; perhaps TRBD1 as D (6 bases). Germline V gives CDR1 DFQATT, CDR2 SNEGSKA (reference sequence). There are 13 residues in the CDR3. For the CDR3, the DNA is TGCAGCGGTCGACAGGCGTTAAATGAAAAACTGTTTTTT. Translation: CSGRQALNEKLFF.

This clonotype was recorded many times. V and J are TRBV12-3 or TRBV12-4 and TRBJ1-5; TRBD1 matches 10 bases. J gave up 5 bases and V 3 bases, and 7 bases lay outside the gene matches. The CDR3 consists of 16 residues. CDR3 region: CASSLDGTGVDQPQHF. The CDR3 DNA follows: TGTGCCAGCAGTTTGGACGGGACAGGGGTCGATCAGCCCCAGCATTTT.

There are a few counts of this clonotype. The chain is built from TRBV20-1 and TRBJ2-2; D is unclear. CDR3 length: 13 amino acids. Germline loops: CDR1 DFQATT, CDR2 SNEGSKA (reference sequence). Trimming stripped 1 base from V and 4 bases from J, with 7 bases between. In DNA, the CDR3 is TGCAGTGCTAGAGCTAGTAGCACCGGGGAGCTGTTTTTT. It specifies CSARASSTGELFF.

The table lists this clonotype with many counts. CDR3 in DNA: TGTGCCAGCAGCCGTGACAGGGCCAAACCTGAAGCTTTCTTT. As protein: CASSRDRAKPEAFF. The rearrangement uses TRBV7-2 and TRBJ1-1, with 7 bases matching TRBD1. The CDR3 runs to 14 residues. V trimming: 5 bases; J trimming: 6 bases; junction bases outside the gene matches: 9. CDR1 and CDR2 from the germline V gene are SGHTA and FQGNSA. The complete variable domain, with remaining parts taken from reference TRBV7-2 and TRBJ1-1, reads GAGVSQSPSNKVTEKGKDVELRCDPISGHTALYWYRQSLGQGLEFLIYFQGNSAPDKSGLPSDRFSAERTGGSVSTLTIQRTQQEDSAVYLCASSRDRAKPEAFFGQGTRLTVV.

The V gene is TRBV28, the J gene TRBJ1-2; TRBD1 is a possible D gene (6 bases). CDR1 and CDR2 from the germline V gene are MDHEN and SYDVKM. This CDR3 has 15 residues. V was clipped by 6 bases and J by 7 bases, with 21 bases between them. The CDR3 nucleotides read TGTGCCAGCAGACCCCCTGGGCAGGGGCGGGGTGGCTACACCTTC. Amino acid sequence: CASRPPGQGRGGYTF.

The rearrangement uses TRBV7-9 and TRBJ2-7, with D possibly called TRBD1 or TRBD2 (5 bases each). Germline V gives CDR1 SEHNR, CDR2 FQNEAQ (reference sequence). This CDR3 comprises 15 residues. V was shortened by 4 bases and J by 4 bases, with 17 bases between the two germline ends. The CDR3 is CASSSGPPKPYEQYF. The CDR3 DNA sequence: TGTGCCAGCAGCTCGGGACCACCGAAACCGTACGAGCAGTACTTC.

This clonotype has only a few counts. The V gene is TRBV7-3, the J gene TRBJ2-2, with a possible D match to TRBD1 (6 bases). The length of the CDR3 is 16 residues. Between the trimmed V and J ends, which lost 5 bases and 4 bases, there was a span of 17 bases. Germline CDR1 SGHTA, CDR2 FQGTGA. CDR3 amino acids: CASSNALGRGTGELFF. The CDR3 coding sequence is TGTGCCAGCAGCAACGCCTTGGGCAGGGGCACCGGGGAGCTGTTTTTT.

This clonotype was seen at least ten times. This chain joins TRBV29-1 and TRBJ2-3; 8 bases align to TRBD2. CDR3 length: 12 amino acids. V dropped 6 bases and J dropped 4; count of bases not matched to a gene: 3. CDR1 SQVTM and CDR2 ANQGSEA come from the germline V gene. The chain's CDR3 is CSVREGADTQYF. As DNA, the CDR3 is TGCAGCGTCCGGGAGGGTGCAGATACGCAGTATTTT.

V usage is TRBV7-3 and J usage is TRBJ1-1; D is possibly TRBD1 (5 bases). With 1 base removed from V and 4 bases from J, the gap between germline ends came to 16 bases. The CDR3 extends over 16 amino acids. CDR1 is SGHTA, CDR2 FQGTGA, per germline. The CDR3 nucleotides are TGTGCCAGCAGCTTAAGGGCCGGGGGGACGGGCACTGAAGCTTTCTTT. As protein: CASSLRAGGTGTEAFF.

This clonotype was seen at least ten times. The chain is built from TRBV12-3 or TRBV12-4 and TRBJ2-7; TRBD2 might be the D (5 bases). Trimming cost V 3 bases and J 2 bases, with 8 bases left between them. The CDR3 has 13 residues. CDR3 region: CASSFSGTYEQYF. CDR3 sequence (DNA): TGTGCCAGCAGTTTCTCCGGGACCTACGAGCAGTACTTC.

The sample holds many counts of this clonotype. This rearrangement joins TRBV11-2 to TRBJ2-1; D is possibly TRBD2 (5 bases). The germline CDR1 and CDR2 sequences are SGHAT and FQNNGV. The CDR3 is made up of 16 amino acids. V was pared by 1 base and J by 5 bases, with 15 bases between. The CDR3 sequence is CASSLGVGSRDNEQFF. The CDR3 coding sequence is TGTGCCAGCAGCTTAGGAGTTGGTTCGAGGGACAATGAGCAGTTCTTC.

This chain joins TRBV28 and TRBJ2-7; 11 nucleotides agree with TRBD2. V was pared by 6 bases and J by 3 bases, with 4 bases of the junction left unmatched. Germline loops: CDR1 MDHEN, CDR2 SYDVKM. The CDR3 is made up of 14 amino acids. The CDR3 region is CASRLGLAVYEQYF. CDR3 in DNA: TGTGCCAGCAGGTTGGGACTAGCGGTCTACGAGCAGTACTTC.

J is TRBJ1-1 and V is TRBV5-1; D may be TRBD1 (5 bases). Between the trimmed V and J ends, which lost 0 bases and 8 bases, there was a span of 14 bases. The germline gives CDR1 SGHRS, CDR2 YFSETQ. The CDR3 has 14 amino acids. DNA of the CDR3: TGCGCCAGCAGCTTGGTAGGGCGGAGGGACGAAGCTTTCTTT. It yields the protein CASSLVGRRDEAFF. Combining the CDR3 with reference TRBV5-1 and TRBJ1-1 gives the whole variable domain KAGVTQTPRYLIKTRGQQVTLSCSPISGHRSVSWYQQTPGQGLQFLFEYFSETQRNKGNFPGRFSGRQFSNSRSEMNVSTLELGDSALYLCASSLVGRRDEAFFGQGTRLTVV.

This clonotype was counted many times. The rearrangement links TRBV5-1 to TRBJ2-1, with D tentatively TRBD1 (5 bases). Trimming stripped 4 bases from V and 6 bases from J, with 17 bases between. This CDR3 is 15 amino acids long. Germline V CDR1 and CDR2: SGHRS, YFSETQ. The CDR3 is CASSPAIGQLNEQFF. CDR3 DNA sequence: TGCGCCAGCAGCCCCGCCATCGGACAACTCAATGAGCAGTTCTTC.